These 15 T cell receptor beta chains were sequenced from one sample in a study of cytomegalovirus exposure and HLA in healthy donors. The PCR made use of 60 Vbeta and 13 Jbeta primers. Here immunoSEQ multiplex PCR was the method, and the copy in TCRdb shows in-frame clones only, minus some. The sample lists 130,000 or so clones, more than 60% seen once, with approximately 1.5% in the top ten. Sample: PBMCs. The source of these receptors is a woman under 30 in good health and CMV-seronegative.

This clone was counted between two and nine times. This chain links TRBV19 with TRBJ2-6; possible D gene TRBD1, 5 bases. V was shortened by 6 bases and J by 4 bases, with 13 bases between the two germline ends. This CDR3 is 15 amino acids long. CDR1 is LNHDA, CDR2 SQIVND, per germline (reference sequence). CDR3 loop: CASRRTGPGANVLTF. The CDR3 DNA sequence: TGTGCCAGTAGAAGAACAGGTCCGGGGGCCAACGTCCTGACTTTC.

This chain uses TRBV15 with TRBJ2-5; the D gene is possibly TRBD2 (6 bases). V shed 5 bases and J shed 4 bases, with 20 bases lying between them. The CDR3 covers 16 residues. Germline CDR1 reads LNHNV; CDR2 reads YYDKDF (reference sequence). In nucleotides, the CDR3 is TGTGCCACCAGCTTCGTCGGGGGACTCGGGGGAGAGACCCAGTACTTC. Residues: CATSFVGGLGGETQYF.

There are a few counts of this clone. The chain has TRBV19 and TRBJ2-6; tentative D call: TRBD2 (6 bases). The CDR3 runs to 15 residues. Germline values: CDR1 LNHDA, CDR2 SQIVND (reference sequence). The V and J ends lost 1 base and 8 bases respectively, with 12 bases between them. CDR3 sequence (DNA): TGTGCCAGTAGTATAGGGCCAGGAGGGACCAACGTCCTGACTTTC. Translated: CASSIGPGGTNVLTF.

The chain couples TRBV6-1 to TRBJ1-1; TRBD1 might be the D (6 bases). The CDR3 contains 17 residues. Trimming stripped 5 bases from V and 0 bases from J, with 19 bases between. Looked up from germline, CDR1 is MNHNS and CDR2 is SASEGT. The CDR3 loop reads CASSKDRLWVLNTEAFF. The CDR3 DNA is TGTGCCAGCAGTAAAGACAGGTTATGGGTCTTGAACACTGAAGCTTTCTTT.

This clone was counted only a few times. The chain carries TRBV30 and TRBJ1-1, with no clear D. Per germline, CDR1 GTSNPN and CDR2 SVGIG (reference sequence). The CDR3 length is 14 residues. Trimming took 5 bases from V and 4 from J, leaving 17 bases between them. The CDR3 loop is CAWFSELGATEAFF. For the CDR3, the DNA is TGTGCCTGGTTTTCCGAGTTGGGAGCCACTGAAGCTTTCTTT.

The chain recombines TRBV29-1 with TRBJ1-2; TRBD1 matches at 7 bases. V lost 7 bases, J lost 7 bases, and 6 bases stayed unmatched. Germline V gene lookup returns CDR1 SQVTM and CDR2 ANQGSEA. The CDR3 has 11 amino acids. The DNA for the CDR3 is TGCAGCGGACAGGGAGGCTCTGGCTACACCTTC. Protein product: CSGQGGSGYTF.

The chain combines TRBV2 with TRBJ2-2; TRBD2 aligns across 7 bases. This CDR3 comprises 16 residues. V was pared by 8 bases and J by 1 base, with 10 bases of the junction left unmatched. Germline loops: CDR1 SNHLY, CDR2 FYNNEI. The CDR3, as DNA: TGTGCCAGCCTTCTACCGGGAGGATTGAACACCGGGGAGCTGTTTTTT. This translates into CASLLPGGLNTGELFF.

The CDR3 region is CAISESRSGEGVQYF. The CDR3 DNA reads as TGTGCCATCAGTGAGTCACGTAGCGGGGAGGGGGTGCAGTACTTC. The genes are TRBV10-3 and TRBJ2-7, with 8 bases that match TRBD2. The germline V gene has CDR1 ENHRY and CDR2 SYGVKD. The V gene end was trimmed by 0 bases and the J gene end by 9 bases; junction bases not matched to a gene: 10. This CDR3 is built from 15 residues.

This chain joins TRBV29-1 and TRBJ2-5, with a possible D match to TRBD2 (5 bases). The germline gives CDR1 SQVTM, CDR2 ANQGSEA. The CDR3 sequence is 12 residues long. V dropped 4 bases and J dropped 5 bases, with 11 bases sitting between them. CDR3 bases: TGCAGCGTTGCCGAGGGCTGGGAGACCCAGTACTTC. Protein: CSVAEGWETQYF. The variable domain in full, with the rest retrieved from reference TRBV29-1 and TRBJ2-5, is SAVISQKPSRDICQRGTSLTIQCQVDSQVTMMFWYRQQPGQSLTLIATANQGSEATYESGFVIDKFPISRPNLTFSTLTVSNMSPEDSSIYLCSVAEGWETQYFGPGTRLLVL.

This sequence joins TRBV19 and TRBJ1-2; 9 bases are shared with TRBD1. This CDR3 is 14 amino acids long. CDR1 and CDR2 from the germline V gene are LNHDA and SQIVND (reference sequence). V shed 7 bases, J shed 2 bases, and the junction held 5 bases outside the gene matches. CDR3 residues: CASISGTGNYGYTF. The CDR3 nucleotides read TGTGCCAGTATTTCCGGGACAGGGAACTATGGCTACACCTTC.

This clone came up a few times. The chain links TRBV11-2 to TRBJ1-1, with a possible D match to TRBD1 (5 bases). The CDR3 covers 14 residues. V was shortened by 0 bases and J by 4 bases, with 9 bases between the two germline ends. CDR1 SGHAT and CDR2 FQNNGV come from the germline V gene. The CDR3, as DNA: TGTGCCAGCAGCTTAGAGGGGCGAGTCACTGAAGCTTTCTTT. Its translation is CASSLEGRVTEAFF.

The chain combines TRBV7-2 with TRBJ2-5, with 11 bases matching TRBD2. Judging by the DNA end, TRBJ2-7 fits better; the J call may be wrong. The CDR3 length is 15 residues. Germline V gives CDR1 SGHTA, CDR2 FQGNSA. CDR3 in amino acids: CASSQALAGAYEQYF. CDR3 in DNA: TGTGCCAGCAGCCAAGCACTAGCGGGAGCCTACGAGCAGTACTTC.

Points on this clone: The conserved final phenylalanine or tryptophan is absent from the CDR3, which likely points to a read error. No DNA is shown, since the ends of the CDR3 on it are uncertain; the CDR3 is the one TCRdb lists. V gene TRBV6-6 combines with J gene TRBJ2-7; TRBD2, as called in the table, went unchecked against the DNA. The CDR3 spans 10 residues, counting both ends. The germline V gene encodes CDR1 MNHNY and CDR2 SVGAGI (reference sequence). The CDR3 sequence is CASSYSLADS.

The V gene is TRBV5-5, the J gene TRBJ2-7, with 8 bases fitting TRBD2. J gave up 4 bases and V 2 bases, and 8 bases lay outside the gene matches. The CDR3 is 15 amino acids. The germline CDR1 and CDR2 sequences are SGHKS and YYEKEE (reference sequence). The CDR3 DNA follows: TGTGCCAGCAGCTTCAGCAGCGGGAGTCCATACGAGCAGTACTTC. This sequence encodes CASSFSSGSPYEQYF. The variable domain in full, with the rest retrieved from reference TRBV5-5 and TRBJ2-7, is DAGVTQSPTHLIKTRGQQVTLRCSPISGHKSVSWYQQVLGQGPQFIFQYYEKEERGRGNFPDRFSARQFPNYSSELNVNALLLGDSALYLCASSFSSGSPYEQYFGPGTRLTVT.

This chain joins TRBV5-1 and TRBJ2-7, with D possibly being TRBD1 (5 bases). CDR1 and CDR2 (germline): SGHRS, YFSETQ. The V and J ends lost 5 bases and 0 bases respectively, with 12 bases between them. This CDR3 is 14 amino acids long. CDR3 in amino acids: CASSQGPSSYEQYF. CDR3 bases: TGCGCCAGCAGTCAGGGCCCAAGCTCCTACGAGCAGTACTTC.